This note documents a single T cell receptor beta chain sequence. This record belongs to a study of blood T cell repertoires in COVID-19. Study summary: COVID-19 samples, acute and convalescent, were from the United States, Italy and Spain. Sources were T cells, B-cell-depleted T cells, or PBMCs; the material itself was cDNA or gDNA.

Germline CDR1 is SEHNR and CDR2 is FQNEAQ (reference sequence). The CDR3 runs 17 residues. With 2 bases removed from V and 1 base from J, the gap between germline ends came to 17 bases. Original handling: Counts of nucleated cells, estimated from reference gene primer amplification, were obtained. Sequencing was performed with immunoSEQ multiplex PCR; in TCRdb, only in-frame clones are kept and a portion is missing. Clone size and the V and J calls come from that table; the DNA yielded D and trimming. The table includes fewer than 300,000 clones, nearly 90% detected once. This TCR came from a man between 18 and 35 years old with active or convalescent COVID-19. Sequencing was done on a sample of peripheral blood. The chain has TRBV7-9 and TRBJ1-1; a weak D match, TRBD1 (5 bases). The DNA for the CDR3 is TGTGCCAGCAGCTTACCCCCACTGACAGAGAAGAACACTGAAGCTTTCTTT. Its protein product is CASSLPPLTEKNTEAFF.